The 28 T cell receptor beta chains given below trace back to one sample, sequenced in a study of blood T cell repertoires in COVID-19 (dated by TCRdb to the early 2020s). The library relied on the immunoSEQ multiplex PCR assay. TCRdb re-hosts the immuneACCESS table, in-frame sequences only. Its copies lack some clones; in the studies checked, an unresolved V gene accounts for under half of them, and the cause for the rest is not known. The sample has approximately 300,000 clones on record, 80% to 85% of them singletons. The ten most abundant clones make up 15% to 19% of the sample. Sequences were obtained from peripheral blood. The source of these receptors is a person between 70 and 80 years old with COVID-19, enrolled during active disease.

CDR3 DNA: TGCGCCAGCAGCTTGACCCCGGGACTAGCGGGAGGAAAGAACACCGGGGAGCTGTTTTTT. It is translated as CASSLTPGLAGGKNTGELFF. This chain connects TRBV5-1 to TRBJ2-2, with 15 bases fitting TRBD2. Per the germline V gene, CDR1 is SGHRS and CDR2 is YFSETQ. The V gene end was trimmed by 1 base and the J gene end by 1 base; junction bases not matched to a gene: 8. The CDR3 contains 20 residues. The full variable domain, in which reference TRBV5-1 and TRBJ2-2 provide the parts outside the CDR3, is KAGVTQTPRYLIKTRGQQVTLSCSPISGHRSVSWYQQTPGQGLQFLFEYFSETQRNKGNFPGRFSGRQFSNSRSEMNVSTLELGDSALYLCASSLTPGLAGGKNTGELFFGEGSRLTVL.

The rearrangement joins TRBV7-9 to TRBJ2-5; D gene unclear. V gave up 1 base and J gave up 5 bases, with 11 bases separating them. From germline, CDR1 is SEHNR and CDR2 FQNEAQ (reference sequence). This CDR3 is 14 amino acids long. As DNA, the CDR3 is TGTGCCAGCAGCTTAGATCTAGGCTCGGAGACCCAGTACTTC. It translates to CASSLDLGSETQYF.

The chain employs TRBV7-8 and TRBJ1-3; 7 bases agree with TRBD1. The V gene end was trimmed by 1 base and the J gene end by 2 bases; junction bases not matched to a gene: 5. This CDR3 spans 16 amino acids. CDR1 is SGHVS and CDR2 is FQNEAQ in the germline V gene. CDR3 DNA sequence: TGTGCCAGCAGCTTAGTGATCGACAGGGCTGGAAACACCATATATTTT. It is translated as CASSLVIDRAGNTIYF.

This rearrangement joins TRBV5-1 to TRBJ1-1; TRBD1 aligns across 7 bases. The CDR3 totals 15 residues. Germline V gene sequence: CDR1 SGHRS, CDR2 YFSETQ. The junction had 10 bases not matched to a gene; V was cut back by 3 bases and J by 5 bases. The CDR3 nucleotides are TGCGCCAGCAGCTGGGACGACAGGGCGTGGACTGAAGCTTTCTTT. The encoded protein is CASSWDDRAWTEAFF.

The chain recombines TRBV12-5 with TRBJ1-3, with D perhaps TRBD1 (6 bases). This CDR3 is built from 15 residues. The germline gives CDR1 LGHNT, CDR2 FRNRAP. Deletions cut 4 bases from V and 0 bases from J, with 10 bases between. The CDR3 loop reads CASGSDRSSGNTIYF. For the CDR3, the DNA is TGTGCTAGTGGTTCTGACAGGAGCTCTGGAAACACCATATATTTT.

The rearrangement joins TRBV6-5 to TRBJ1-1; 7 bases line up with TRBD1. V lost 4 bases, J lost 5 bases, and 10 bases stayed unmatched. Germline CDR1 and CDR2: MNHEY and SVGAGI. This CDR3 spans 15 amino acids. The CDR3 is CASSSKYRGRTEAFF. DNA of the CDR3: TGTGCCAGCAGTTCCAAGTATAGGGGGCGAACTGAAGCTTTCTTT.

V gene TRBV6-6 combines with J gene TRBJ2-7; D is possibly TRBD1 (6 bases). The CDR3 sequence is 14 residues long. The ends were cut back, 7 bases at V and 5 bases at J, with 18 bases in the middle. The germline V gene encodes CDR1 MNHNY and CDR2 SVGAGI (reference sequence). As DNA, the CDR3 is TGTGCCAGCAAACGAACAGGGCGGAACAACGAGCAGTACTTC. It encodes CASKRTGRNNEQYF.

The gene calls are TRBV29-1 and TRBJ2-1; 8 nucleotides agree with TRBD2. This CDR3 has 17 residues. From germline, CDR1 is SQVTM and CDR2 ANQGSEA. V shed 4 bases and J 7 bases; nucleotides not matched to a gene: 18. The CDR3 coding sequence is TGCAGCGTTGTTAACCTAGCGGGTGGGTTTTTGGGTAATGAGCAGTTCTTC. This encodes CSVVNLAGGFLGNEQFF.

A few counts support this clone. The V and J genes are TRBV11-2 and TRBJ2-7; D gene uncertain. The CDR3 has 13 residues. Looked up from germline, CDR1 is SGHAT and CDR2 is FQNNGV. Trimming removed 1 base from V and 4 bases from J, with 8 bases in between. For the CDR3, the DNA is TGTGCCAGCAGCTTAGCCGGTTTTTACGAGCAGTACTTC. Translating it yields CASSLAGFYEQYF.

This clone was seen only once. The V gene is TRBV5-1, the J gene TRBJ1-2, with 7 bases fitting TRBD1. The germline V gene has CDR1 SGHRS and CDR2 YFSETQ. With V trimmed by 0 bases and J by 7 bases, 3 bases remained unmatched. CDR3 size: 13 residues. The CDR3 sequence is CASSLGTGGGYTF. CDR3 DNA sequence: TGCGCCAGCAGCTTGGGGACAGGAGGTGGCTACACCTTC.

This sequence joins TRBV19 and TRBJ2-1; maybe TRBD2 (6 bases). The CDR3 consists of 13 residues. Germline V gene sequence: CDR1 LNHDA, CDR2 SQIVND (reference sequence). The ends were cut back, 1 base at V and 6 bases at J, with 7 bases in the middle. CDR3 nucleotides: TGTGCCAGTAGTATAGTGGAGGGCAATGAGCAGTTCTTC. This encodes CASSIVEGNEQFF.

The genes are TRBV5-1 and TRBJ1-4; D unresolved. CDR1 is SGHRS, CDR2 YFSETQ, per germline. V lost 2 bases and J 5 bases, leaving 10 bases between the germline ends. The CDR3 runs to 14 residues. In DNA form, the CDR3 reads TGCGCCAGCAGCTTTTTGCGGGCGAATGAAAAACTGTTTTTT. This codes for CASSFLRANEKLFF.

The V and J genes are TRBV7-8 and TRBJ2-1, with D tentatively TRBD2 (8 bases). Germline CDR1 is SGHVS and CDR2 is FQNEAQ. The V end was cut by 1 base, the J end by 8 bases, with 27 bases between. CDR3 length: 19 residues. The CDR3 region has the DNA TGTGCCAGCAGCTTAGACGGACAGGCCGGGACTAGGACTTCCTATGAGCAGTTCTTC. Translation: CASSLDGQAGTRTSYEQFF.

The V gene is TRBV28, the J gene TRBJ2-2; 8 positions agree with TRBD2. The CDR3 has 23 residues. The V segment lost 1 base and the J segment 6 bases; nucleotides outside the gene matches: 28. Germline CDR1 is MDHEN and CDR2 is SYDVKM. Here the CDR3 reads CASSLSLPTLVEDMGGGPGELFF. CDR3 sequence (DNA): TGTGCCAGCAGTTTATCTCTCCCCACTTTGGTCGAAGACATGGGCGGGGGGCCCGGGGAGCTGTTTTTT.

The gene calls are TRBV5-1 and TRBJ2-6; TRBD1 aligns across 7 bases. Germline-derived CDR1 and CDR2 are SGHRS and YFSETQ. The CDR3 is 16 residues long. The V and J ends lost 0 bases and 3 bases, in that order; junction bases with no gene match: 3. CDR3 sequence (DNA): TGCGCCAGCAGCTTGGGACAGGGAATTGGGGCCAACGTCCTGACTTTC. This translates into CASSLGQGIGANVLTF.

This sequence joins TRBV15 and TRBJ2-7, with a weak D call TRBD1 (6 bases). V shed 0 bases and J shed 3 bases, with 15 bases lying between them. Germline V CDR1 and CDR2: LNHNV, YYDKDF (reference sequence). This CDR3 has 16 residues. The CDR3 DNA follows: TGTGCCACCAGCAGAGATCCCCCAGGGGTAAGCTACGAGCAGTACTTC. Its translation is CATSRDPPGVSYEQYF.

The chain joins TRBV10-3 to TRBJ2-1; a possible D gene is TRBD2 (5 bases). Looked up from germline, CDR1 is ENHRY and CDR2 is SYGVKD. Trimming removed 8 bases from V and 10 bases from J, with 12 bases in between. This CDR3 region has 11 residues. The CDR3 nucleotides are TGTGCCATCCGCCTTGGCGGGGAGCAGTTCTTC. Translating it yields CAIRLGGEQFF.

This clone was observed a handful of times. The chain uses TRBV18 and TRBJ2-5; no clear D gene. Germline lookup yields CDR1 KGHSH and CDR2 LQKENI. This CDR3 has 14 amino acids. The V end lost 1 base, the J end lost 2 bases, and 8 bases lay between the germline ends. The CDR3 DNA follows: TGTGCCAGCTCACCACTGCAGACACAAGAGACCCAGTACTTC. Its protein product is CASSPLQTQETQYF.

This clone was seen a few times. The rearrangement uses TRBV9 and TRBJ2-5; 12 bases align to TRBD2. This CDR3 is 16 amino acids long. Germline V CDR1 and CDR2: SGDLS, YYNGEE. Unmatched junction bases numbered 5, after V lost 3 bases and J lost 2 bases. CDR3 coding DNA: TGTGCCAGCAGCGAGGGAGGGACTAGCGGGCAAGAGACCCAGTACTTC. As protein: CASSEGGTSGQETQYF.

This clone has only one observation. The CDR3 DNA sequence: TGTGCCAGTAGTGTAGCGGGAGGACCCTACGAGCAGTACTTC. Amino acid sequence: CASSVAGGPYEQYF. The chain employs TRBV19 and TRBJ2-7; 10 bases align to TRBD2. Germline assignment: CDR1 LNHDA and CDR2 SQIVND (reference sequence). This CDR3 is built from 14 residues. J was trimmed by 2 bases and V by 5 bases; bases with no gene match: 3.

For the CDR3, the DNA is TGTGCCAGCAGCCGCAACTCGGGACAGACTCCTTTTCACTCTGGAAACACCATATATTTT. This encodes CASSRNSGQTPFHSGNTIYF. The chain combines TRBV3-1 (or the pseudogene TRBV3-2) with TRBJ1-3, with TRBD1 matching 7 bases. The ends lost 4 bases at V and 0 bases at J; junction bases unmatched: 18. This CDR3 region has 20 residues. Germline V gene sequence: CDR1 LGHDT, CDR2 YNNKEL (reference sequence).

CDR3 residues: CASLQGAGATEAFF. The DNA of the CDR3 is TGCGCCAGCCTACAGGGGGCTGGGGCCACTGAAGCTTTCTTT. The chain uses TRBV5-1 and TRBJ1-1; 9 bases align to TRBD1. Germline V gene sequence: CDR1 SGHRS, CDR2 YFSETQ. The CDR3 length is 14 residues. V lost 7 bases, J lost 4 bases, and 8 bases stayed unmatched.

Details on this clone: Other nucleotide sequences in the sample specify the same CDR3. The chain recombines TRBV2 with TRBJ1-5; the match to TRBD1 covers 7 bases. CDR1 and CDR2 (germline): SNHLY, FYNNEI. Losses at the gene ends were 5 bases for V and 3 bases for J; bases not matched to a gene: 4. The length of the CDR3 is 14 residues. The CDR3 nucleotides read TGTGCCAGCAGTCCCGACAGGGTCAATCAGCCCCAGCATTTT. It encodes CASSPDRVNQPQHF.

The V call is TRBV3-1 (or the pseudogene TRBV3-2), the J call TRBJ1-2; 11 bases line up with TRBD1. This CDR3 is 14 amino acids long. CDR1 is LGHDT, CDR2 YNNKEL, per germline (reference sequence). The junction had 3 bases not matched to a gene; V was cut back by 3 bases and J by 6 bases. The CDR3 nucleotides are TGTGCCAGCAGCCACGGGGGACAGGGGGATGGCTACACCTTC. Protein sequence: CASSHGGQGDGYTF.

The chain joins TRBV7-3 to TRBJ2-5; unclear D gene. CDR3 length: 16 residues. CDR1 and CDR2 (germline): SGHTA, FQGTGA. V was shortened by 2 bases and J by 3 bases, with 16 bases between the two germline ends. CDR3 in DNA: TGTGCCAGCAGCTTAGGTCCAAGCGTTTCGGAAGAGACCCAGTACTTC. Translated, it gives CASSLGPSVSEETQYF.

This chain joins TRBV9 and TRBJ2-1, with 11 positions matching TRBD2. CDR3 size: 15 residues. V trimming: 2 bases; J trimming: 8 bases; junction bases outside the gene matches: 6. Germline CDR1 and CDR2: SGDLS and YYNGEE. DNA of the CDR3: TGTGCCAGCAGCGTCACGACTAGCGGGAAAGATGAGCAGTTCTTC. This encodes CASSVTTSGKDEQFF.

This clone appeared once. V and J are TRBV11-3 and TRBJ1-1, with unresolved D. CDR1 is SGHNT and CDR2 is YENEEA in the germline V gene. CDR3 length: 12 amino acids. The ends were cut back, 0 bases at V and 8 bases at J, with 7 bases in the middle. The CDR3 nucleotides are TGTGCCAGCAGCTTAGACAGATCCGAAGCTTTCTTT. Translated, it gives CASSLDRSEAFF.

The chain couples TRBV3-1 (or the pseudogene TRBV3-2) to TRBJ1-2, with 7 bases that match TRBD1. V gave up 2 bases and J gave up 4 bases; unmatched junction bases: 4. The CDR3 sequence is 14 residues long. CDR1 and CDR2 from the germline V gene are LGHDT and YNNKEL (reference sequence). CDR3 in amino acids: CASSQRRQGYGYTF. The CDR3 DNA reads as TGTGCCAGCAGCCAAAGGCGACAGGGCTATGGCTACACCTTC.